Each of the 5 T cell receptor beta chains below was sequenced from the same sample in a study of T cell changes during pregnancy in multiple sclerosis. TCRdb keeps only in-frame clones here, not all; method: immunoSEQ multiplex PCR. The sample shows over 35,000 clones, less than 95% of them seen only once. The material sequenced was CD4+ T cells from peripheral blood mononuclear cells, taken in the second trimester of pregnancy. These receptors all come from a female donor with multiple sclerosis, enrolled in a pregnancy study.

The chain couples TRBV5-1 to TRBJ1-4, with 7 bases matching TRBD1. Germline V lookup: CDR1 SGHRS, CDR2 YFSETQ. The CDR3 extends over 14 amino acids. With V trimmed by 0 bases and J by 7 bases, 3 bases remained unmatched. The CDR3 spells CASSLGQGGEKLFF. The CDR3 DNA reads as TGCGCCAGCAGCTTGGGACAGGGTGGTGAAAAACTGTTTTTT.

This chain uses TRBV30 with TRBJ1-5, with TRBD1 as a possible D gene (6 bases). Trimming took off 1 base at V and 5 bases at J, with 15 bases between the two ends. This CDR3 is built from 15 residues. Looked up from germline, CDR1 is GTSNPN and CDR2 is SVGIG (reference sequence). CDR3 loop: CAWSDLQGRDQPQHF. The CDR3 DNA follows: TGTGCCTGGAGTGACTTGCAGGGGAGGGATCAGCCCCAGCATTTT.

The J gene is TRBJ2-1, the V gene TRBV5-1, with TRBD1 matching 10 bases. With 4 bases clipped from V and 7 bases from J, the junction kept 11 bases outside the gene matches. The CDR3 length is 16 residues. Per germline, CDR1 SGHRS and CDR2 YFSETQ. CDR3 sequence: CASSPMTGGAGNEQFF. The DNA of the CDR3 is TGCGCCAGCAGCCCGATGACAGGGGGCGCCGGAAATGAGCAGTTCTTC.

The count of this clone is one. The chain is built from TRBV2 and TRBJ1-5, with 9 nucleotides matching TRBD1. Germline lookup yields CDR1 SNHLY and CDR2 FYNNEI. The CDR3 has 17 residues. J lost 6 bases, V lost 8 bases, and 17 bases had no gene match. CDR3 nucleotides: TGTGCCAGCCAATTACCCAATCCGGGACAGGGTAGTCAGCCCCAGCATTTT. Translating gives CASQLPNPGQGSQPQHF.

The J gene is TRBJ2-2, the V gene TRBV5-1, with D maybe TRBD1 (5 bases). The CDR3 covers 17 residues. The germline V gene encodes CDR1 SGHRS and CDR2 YFSETQ. The V gene lost 1 base and the J gene lost 0 bases, with 13 bases spanning the gap. CDR3 sequence (DNA): TGCGCCAGCAGCTTGAATGAGGCAGGGCCGAACACCGGGGAGCTGTTTTTT. This encodes CASSLNEAGPNTGELFF.